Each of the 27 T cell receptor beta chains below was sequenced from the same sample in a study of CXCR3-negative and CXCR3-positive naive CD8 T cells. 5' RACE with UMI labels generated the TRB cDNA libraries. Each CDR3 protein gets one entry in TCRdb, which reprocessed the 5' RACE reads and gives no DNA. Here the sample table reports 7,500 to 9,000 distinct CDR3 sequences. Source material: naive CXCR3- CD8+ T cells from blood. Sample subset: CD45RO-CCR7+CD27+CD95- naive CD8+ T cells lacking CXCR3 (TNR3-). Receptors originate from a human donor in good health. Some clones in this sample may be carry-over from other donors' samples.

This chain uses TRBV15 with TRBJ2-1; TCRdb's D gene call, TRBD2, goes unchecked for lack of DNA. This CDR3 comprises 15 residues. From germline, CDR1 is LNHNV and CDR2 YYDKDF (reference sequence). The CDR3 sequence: CATSSGLAEWDEQFF.

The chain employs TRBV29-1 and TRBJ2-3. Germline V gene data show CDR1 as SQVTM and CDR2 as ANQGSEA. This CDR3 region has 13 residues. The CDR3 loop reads CSVDGASTDTQYF.

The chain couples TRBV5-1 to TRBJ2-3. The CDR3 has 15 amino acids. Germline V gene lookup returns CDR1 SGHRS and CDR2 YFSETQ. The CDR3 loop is CASSLEGTYTDTQYF.

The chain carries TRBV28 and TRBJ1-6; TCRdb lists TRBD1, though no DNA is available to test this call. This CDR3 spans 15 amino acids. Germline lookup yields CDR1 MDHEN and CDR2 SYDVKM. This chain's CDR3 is CASSAGGGYNSPLHF.

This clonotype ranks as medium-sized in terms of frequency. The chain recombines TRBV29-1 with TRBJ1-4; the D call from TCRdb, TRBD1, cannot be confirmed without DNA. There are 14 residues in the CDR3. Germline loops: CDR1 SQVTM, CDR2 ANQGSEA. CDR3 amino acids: CSVSQGARNEKLFF.

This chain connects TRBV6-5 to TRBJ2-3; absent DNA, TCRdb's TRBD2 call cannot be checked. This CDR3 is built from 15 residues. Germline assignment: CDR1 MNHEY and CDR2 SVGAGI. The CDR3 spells CATLVSGGNTDTQYF.

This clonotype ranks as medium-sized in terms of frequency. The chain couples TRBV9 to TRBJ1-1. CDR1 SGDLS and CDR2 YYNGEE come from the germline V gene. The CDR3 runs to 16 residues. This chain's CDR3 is CASSAKPTPLNTEAFF. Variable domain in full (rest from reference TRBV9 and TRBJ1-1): DSGVTQTPKHLITATGQRVTLRCSPRSGDLSVYWYQQSLDQGLQFLIQYYNGEERAKGNILERFSAQQFPDLHSELNLSSLELGDSALYFCASSAKPTPLNTEAFFGQGTRLTVV.

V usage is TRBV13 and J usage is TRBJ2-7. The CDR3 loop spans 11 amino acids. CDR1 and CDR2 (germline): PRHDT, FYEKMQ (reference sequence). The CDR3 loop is CASSDSYEQYF.

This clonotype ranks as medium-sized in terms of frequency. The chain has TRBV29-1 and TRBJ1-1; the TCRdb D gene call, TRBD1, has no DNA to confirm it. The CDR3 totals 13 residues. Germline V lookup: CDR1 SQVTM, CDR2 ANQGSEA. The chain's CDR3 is CSVEGSQGTEAFF.

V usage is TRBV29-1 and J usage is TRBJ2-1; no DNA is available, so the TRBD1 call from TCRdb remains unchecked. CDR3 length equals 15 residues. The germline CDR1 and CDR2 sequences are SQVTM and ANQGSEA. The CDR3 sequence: CSVEPGTQINNEQFF.

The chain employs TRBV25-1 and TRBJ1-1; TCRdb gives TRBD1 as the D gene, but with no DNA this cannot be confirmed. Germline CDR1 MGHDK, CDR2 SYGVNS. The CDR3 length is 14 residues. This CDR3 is CASSPTGINTEAFF.

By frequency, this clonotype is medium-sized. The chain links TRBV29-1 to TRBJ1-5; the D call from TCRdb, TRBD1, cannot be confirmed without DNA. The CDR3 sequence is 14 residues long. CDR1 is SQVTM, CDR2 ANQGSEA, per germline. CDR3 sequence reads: CSVVSGANNQPQHF.

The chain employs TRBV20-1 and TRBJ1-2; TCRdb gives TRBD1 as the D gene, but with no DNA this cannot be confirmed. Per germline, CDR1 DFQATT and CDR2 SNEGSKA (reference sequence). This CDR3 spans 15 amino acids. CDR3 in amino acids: CSAIGGMTGNYGYTF.

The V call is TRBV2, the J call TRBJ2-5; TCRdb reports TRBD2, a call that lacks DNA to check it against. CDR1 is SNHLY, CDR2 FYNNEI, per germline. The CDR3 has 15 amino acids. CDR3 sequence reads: CASRDSGGSLSTQYF.

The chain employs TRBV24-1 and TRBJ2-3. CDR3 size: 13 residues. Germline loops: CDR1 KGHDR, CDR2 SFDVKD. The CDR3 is CATSDLLTDTQYF.

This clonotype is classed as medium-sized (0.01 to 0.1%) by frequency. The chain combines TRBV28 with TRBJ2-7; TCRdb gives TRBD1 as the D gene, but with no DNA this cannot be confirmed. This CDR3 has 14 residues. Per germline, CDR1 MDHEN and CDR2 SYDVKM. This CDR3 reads CASSRPGQGYEQYF.

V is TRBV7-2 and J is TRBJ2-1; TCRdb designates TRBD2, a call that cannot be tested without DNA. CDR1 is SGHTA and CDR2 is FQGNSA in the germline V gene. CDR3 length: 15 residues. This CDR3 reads CASSHRLAGWDEQFF.

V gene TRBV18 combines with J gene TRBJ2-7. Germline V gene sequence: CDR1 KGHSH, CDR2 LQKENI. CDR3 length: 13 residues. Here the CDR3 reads CASSPDTSYEQYF.

CDR3 loop: CATSDVGQAVQETQYF. The rearrangement links TRBV24-1 to TRBJ2-5. From germline, CDR1 is KGHDR and CDR2 SFDVKD. This CDR3 has 16 residues.

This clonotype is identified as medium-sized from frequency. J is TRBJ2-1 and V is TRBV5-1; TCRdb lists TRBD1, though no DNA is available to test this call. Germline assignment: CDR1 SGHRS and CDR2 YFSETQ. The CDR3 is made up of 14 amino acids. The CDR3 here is CASSPGQGVNEQFF. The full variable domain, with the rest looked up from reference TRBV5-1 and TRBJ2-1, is KAGVTQTPRYLIKTRGQQVTLSCSPISGHRSVSWYQQTPGQGLQFLFEYFSETQRNKGNFPGRFSGRQFSNSRSEMNVSTLELGDSALYLCASSPGQGVNEQFFGPGTRLTVL.

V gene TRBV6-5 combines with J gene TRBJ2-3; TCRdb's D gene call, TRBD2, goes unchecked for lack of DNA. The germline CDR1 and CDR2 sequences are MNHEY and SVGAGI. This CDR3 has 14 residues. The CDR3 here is CASSQTSVPDTQYF.

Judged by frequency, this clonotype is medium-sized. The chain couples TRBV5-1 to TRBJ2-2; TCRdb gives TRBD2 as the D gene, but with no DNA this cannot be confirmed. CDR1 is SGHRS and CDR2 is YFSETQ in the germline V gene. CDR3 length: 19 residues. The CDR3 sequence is CASSSSNLAGTTNTGELFF.

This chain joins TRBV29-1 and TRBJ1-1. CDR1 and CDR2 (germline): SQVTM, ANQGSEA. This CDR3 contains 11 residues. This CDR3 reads CSVPKNTEAFF. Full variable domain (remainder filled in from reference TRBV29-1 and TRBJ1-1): SAVISQKPSRDICQRGTSLTIQCQVDSQVTMMFWYRQQPGQSLTLIATANQGSEATYESGFVIDKFPISRPNLTFSTLTVSNMSPEDSSIYLCSVPKNTEAFFGQGTRLTVV.

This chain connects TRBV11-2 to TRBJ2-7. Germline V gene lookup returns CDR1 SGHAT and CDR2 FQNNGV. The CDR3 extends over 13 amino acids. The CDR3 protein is CASSYLGAYEQYF.

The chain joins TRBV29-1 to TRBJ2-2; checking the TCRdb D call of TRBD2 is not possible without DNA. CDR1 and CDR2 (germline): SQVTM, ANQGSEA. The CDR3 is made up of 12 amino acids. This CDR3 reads CSAILGAGELFF.

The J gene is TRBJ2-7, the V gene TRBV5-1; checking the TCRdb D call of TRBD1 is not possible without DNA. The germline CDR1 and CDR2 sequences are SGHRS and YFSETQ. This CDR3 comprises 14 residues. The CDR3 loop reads CASTTGTGSYEQYF.

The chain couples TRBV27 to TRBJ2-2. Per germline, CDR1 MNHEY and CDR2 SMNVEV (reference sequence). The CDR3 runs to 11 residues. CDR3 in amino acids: CASHNTGELFF.